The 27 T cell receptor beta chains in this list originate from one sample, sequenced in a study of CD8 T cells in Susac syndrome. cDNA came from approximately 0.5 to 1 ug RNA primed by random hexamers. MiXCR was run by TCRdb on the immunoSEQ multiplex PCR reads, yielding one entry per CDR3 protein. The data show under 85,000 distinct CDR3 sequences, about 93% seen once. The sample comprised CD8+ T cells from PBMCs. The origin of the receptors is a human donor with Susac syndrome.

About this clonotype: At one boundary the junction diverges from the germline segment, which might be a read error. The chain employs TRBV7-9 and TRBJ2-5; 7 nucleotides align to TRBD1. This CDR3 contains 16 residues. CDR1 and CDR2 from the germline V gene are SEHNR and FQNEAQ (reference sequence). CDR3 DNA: TGTGCCAGCAGCGTATTGACAGGGCGTTCCAGAGAGGCCCAGTACTTC. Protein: CASSVLTGRSREAQYF.

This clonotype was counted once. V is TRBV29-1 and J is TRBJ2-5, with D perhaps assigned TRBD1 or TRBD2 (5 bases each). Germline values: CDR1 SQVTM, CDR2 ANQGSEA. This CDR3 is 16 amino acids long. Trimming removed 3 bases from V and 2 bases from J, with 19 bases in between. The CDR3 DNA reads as TGCAGCGTTGAGGGTCTTAGGGGAGAAGGGCAAGAGACCCAGTACTTC. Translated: CSVEGLRGEGQETQYF. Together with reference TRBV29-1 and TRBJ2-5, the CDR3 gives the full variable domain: SAVISQKPSRDICQRGTSLTIQCQVDSQVTMMFWYRQQPGQSLTLIATANQGSEATYESGFVIDKFPISRPNLTFSTLTVSNMSPEDSSIYLCSVEGLRGEGQETQYFGPGTRLLVL.

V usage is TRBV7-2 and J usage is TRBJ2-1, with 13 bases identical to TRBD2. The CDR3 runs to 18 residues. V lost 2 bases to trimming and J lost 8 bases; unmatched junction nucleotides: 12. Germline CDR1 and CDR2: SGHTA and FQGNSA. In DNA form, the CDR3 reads TGTGCCAGCAGCTTAACCTCCCGACTAGCGGGAGGATGGGATGAGCAGTTCTTC. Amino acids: CASSLTSRLAGGWDEQFF.

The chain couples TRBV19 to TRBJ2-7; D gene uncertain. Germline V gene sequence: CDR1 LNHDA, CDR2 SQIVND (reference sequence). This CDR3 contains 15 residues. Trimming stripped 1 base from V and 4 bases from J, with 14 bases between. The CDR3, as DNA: TGTGCCAGTAGTATAGCGTCTTCCTCACGGTACGAGCAGTACTTC. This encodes CASSIASSSRYEQYF.

CDR3 protein: CAFYRRGSYEQYF. CDR3 in DNA: TGTGCCTTCTATCGGCGGGGCTCCTACGAGCAGTACTTC. This chain uses TRBV30 with TRBJ2-7, with TRBD2 as a possible D gene (6 bases). CDR3 length equals 13 residues. Germline V lookup: CDR1 GTSNPN, CDR2 SVGIG (reference sequence). Trimming stripped 7 bases from V and 0 bases from J, with 13 bases between. Full variable domain (missing parts from reference TRBV30 and TRBJ2-7): SQTIHQWPATLVQPVGSPLSLECTVEGTSNPNLYWYRQAAGRGLQLLFYSVGIGQISSEVPQNLSASRPQDRQFILSSKKLLLSDSGFYLCAFYRRGSYEQYFGPGTRLTVT.

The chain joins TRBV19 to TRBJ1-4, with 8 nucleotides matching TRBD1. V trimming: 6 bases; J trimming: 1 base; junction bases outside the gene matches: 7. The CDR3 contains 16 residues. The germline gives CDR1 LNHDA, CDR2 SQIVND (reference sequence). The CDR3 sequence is CASSPDREGTNEKLFF. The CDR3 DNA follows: TGTGCCAGTAGCCCGGACAGGGAAGGAACTAATGAAAAACTGTTTTTT.

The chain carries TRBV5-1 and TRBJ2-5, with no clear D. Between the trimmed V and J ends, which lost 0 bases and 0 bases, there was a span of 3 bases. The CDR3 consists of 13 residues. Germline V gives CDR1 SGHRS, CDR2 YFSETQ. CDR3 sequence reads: CASSLGDQETQYF. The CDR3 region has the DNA TGCGCCAGCAGCTTGGGGGACCAAGAGACCCAGTACTTC.

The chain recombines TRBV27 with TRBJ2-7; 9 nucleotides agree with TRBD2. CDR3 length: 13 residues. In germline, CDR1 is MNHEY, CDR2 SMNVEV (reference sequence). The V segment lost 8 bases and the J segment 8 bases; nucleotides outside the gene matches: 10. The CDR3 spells CASCPAGGLQQYF. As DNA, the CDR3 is TGTGCCAGCTGTCCAGCGGGAGGTTTGCAGCAGTACTTC.

The CDR3 coding sequence is TGTGCCAGCAGTTTAAGCTGGACAGGAAAGACCCAGTACTTC. Encoded protein: CASSLSWTGKTQYF. V gene TRBV12-3 or TRBV12-4 combines with J gene TRBJ2-5, with 7 bases fitting TRBD1. Losses at the gene ends were 2 bases for V and 6 bases for J; bases not matched to a gene: 6. CDR3 length: 14 amino acids.

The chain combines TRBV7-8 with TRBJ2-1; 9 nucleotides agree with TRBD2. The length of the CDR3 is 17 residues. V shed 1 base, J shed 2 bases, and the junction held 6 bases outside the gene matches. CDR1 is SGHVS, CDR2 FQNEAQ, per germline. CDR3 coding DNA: TGTGCCAGCAGCTTAGATGCAGCGGGAGGCGCCTACAATGAGCAGTTCTTC. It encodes CASSLDAAGGAYNEQFF.

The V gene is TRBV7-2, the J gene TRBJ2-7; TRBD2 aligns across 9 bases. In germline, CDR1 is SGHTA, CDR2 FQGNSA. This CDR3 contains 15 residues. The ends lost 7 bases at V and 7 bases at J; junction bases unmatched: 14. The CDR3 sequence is CASTSKPGLAGEQYF. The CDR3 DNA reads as TGTGCCAGCACCTCAAAGCCCGGGCTAGCGGGGGAGCAGTACTTC. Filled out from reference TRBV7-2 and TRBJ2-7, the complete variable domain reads GAGVSQSPSNKVTEKGKDVELRCDPISGHTALYWYRQSLGQGLEFLIYFQGNSAPDKSGLPSDRFSAERTGGSVSTLTIQRTQQEDSAVYLCASTSKPGLAGEQYFGPGTRLTVT.

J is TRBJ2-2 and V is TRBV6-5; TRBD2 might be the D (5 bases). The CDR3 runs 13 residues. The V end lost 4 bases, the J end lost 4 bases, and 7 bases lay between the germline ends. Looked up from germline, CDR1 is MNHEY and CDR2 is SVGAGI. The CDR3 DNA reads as TGTGCCAGCAGTTCGGCGGGCACCGGGGAGCTGTTTTTT. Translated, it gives CASSSAGTGELFF.

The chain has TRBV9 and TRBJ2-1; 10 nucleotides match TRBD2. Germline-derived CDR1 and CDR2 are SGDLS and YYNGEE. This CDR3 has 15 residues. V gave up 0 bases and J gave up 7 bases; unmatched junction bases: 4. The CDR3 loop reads CASSVEPSGRNEQFF. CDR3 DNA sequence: TGTGCCAGCAGCGTAGAGCCTAGCGGGAGAAATGAGCAGTTCTTC.

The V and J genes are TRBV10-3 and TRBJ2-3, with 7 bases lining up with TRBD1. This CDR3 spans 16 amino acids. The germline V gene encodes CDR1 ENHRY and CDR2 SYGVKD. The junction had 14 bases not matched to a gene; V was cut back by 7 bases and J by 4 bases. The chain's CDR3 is CAITPGRGGISDTQYF. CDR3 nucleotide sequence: TGTGCCATCACCCCGGGCCGAGGGGGCATCTCAGATACGCAGTATTTT.

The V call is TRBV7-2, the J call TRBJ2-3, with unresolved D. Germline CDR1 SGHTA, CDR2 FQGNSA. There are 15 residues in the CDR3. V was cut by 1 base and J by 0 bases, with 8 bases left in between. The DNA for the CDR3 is TGTGCCAGCAGCTTAGTAGGAATGAGCACAGATACGCAGTATTTT. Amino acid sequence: CASSLVGMSTDTQYF.

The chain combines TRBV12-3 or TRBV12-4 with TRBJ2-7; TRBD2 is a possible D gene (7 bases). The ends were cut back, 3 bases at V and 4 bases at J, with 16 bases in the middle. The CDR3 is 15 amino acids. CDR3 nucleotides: TGTGCCAGCAGTTTCTCTGGGGGGGCCTTGTACGAGCAGTACTTC. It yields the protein CASSFSGGALYEQYF.

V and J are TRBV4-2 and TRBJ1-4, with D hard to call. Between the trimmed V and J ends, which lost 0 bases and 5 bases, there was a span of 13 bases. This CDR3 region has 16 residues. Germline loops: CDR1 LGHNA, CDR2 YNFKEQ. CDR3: CASSQDDTVQNEKLFF. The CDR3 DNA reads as TGTGCCAGCAGCCAAGATGACACGGTCCAGAATGAAAAACTGTTTTTT.

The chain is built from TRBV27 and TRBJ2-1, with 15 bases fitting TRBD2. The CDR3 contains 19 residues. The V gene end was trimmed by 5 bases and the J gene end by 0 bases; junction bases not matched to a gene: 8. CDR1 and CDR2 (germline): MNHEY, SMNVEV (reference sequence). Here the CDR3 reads CASSPPGTSGRSSYNEQFF. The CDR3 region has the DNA TGTGCCAGCAGTCCCCCCGGGACTAGCGGGAGGAGCTCCTACAATGAGCAGTTCTTC.

The CDR3 region has the DNA TGTGCCAGCAGCCCCGCCAAGGAGGGGGCCAACGTCCTGACTTTC. Translation gives CASSPAKEGANVLTF. The genes are TRBV4-2 and TRBJ2-6; D gene uncertain. The ends were cut back, 4 bases at V and 4 bases at J, with 11 bases in the middle. Per germline, CDR1 LGHNA and CDR2 YNFKEQ. The CDR3 contains 15 residues.

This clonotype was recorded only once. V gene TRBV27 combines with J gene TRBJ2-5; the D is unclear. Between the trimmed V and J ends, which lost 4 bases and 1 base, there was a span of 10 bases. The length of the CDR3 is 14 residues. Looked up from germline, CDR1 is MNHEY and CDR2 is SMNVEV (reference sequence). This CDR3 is CASSSLNSQETQYF. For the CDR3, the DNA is TGTGCCAGCAGTTCGTTGAACAGCCAAGAGACCCAGTACTTC.

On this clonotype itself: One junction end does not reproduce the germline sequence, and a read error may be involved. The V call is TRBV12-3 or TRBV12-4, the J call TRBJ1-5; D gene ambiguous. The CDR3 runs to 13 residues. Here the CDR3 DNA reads TGTGCCGGCAGTTCAACAGGCAATCAGCCCCAGCATTTT. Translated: CAGSSTGNQPQHF.

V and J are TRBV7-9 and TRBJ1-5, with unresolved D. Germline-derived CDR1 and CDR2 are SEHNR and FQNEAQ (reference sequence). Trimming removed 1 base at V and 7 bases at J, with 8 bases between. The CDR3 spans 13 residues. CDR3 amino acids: CASSLGEVQPQHF. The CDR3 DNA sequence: TGTGCCAGCAGCTTAGGGGAGGTGCAGCCCCAGCATTTT.

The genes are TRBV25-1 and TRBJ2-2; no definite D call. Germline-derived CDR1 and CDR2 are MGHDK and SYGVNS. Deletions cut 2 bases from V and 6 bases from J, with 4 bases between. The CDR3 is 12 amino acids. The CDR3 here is CASSEHPGELFF. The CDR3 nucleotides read TGTGCCAGCAGTGAACACCCCGGGGAGCTGTTTTTT. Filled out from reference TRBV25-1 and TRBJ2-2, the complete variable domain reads EADIYQTPRYLVIGTGKKITLECSQTMGHDKMYWYQQDPGMELHLIHYSYGVNSTEKGDLSSESTVSRIRTEHFPLTLESARPSHTSQYLCASSEHPGELFFGEGSRLTVL.

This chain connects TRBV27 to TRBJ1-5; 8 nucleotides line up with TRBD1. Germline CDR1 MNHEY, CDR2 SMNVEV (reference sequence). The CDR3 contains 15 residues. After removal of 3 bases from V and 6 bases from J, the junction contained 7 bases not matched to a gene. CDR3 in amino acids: CASSLGQGARQPQHF. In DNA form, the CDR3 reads TGTGCCAGCAGTTTGGGTCAGGGGGCGCGTCAGCCCCAGCATTTT.

CDR3 DNA sequence: TGCAGTGCAGATCCTAGCGACCGCTACGAGCAGTACTTC. Amino acid sequence: CSADPSDRYEQYF. The chain couples TRBV20-1 to TRBJ2-7, with D possibly TRBD2 on 6 matching bases. The CDR3 runs 13 residues. V shed 6 bases and J shed 3 bases, with 15 bases lying between them. Germline lookup yields CDR1 DFQATT and CDR2 SNEGSKA (reference sequence).

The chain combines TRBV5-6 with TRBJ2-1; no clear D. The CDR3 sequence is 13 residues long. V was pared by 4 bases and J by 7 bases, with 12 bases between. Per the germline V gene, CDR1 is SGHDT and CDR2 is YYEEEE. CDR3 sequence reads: CASSLEVGNEQFF. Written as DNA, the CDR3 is TGTGCCAGCAGCCTAGAAGTGGGTAATGAGCAGTTCTTC.

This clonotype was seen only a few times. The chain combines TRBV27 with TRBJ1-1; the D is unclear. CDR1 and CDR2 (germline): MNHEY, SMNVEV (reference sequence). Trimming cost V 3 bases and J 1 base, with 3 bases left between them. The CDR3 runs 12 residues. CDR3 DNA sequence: TGTGCCAGCAGTTTTAGGAACACTGAAGCTTTCTTT. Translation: CASSFRNTEAFF.